The rows below give T cell receptor beta chains drawn from one sample of a study of CD8 T cells in ankylosing spondylitis. Via MiXCR, TCRdb re-called the 5' RACE reads, giving one row per CDR3 protein. The sample consists of tens of thousands of distinct CDR3 sequences, approximately 7.9% of them appearing once. The source material was blood. The receptors come from a male donor with ankylosing spondylitis or in good health (not recorded which). CDR3s include the opening cysteine and the closing phenylalanine or tryptophan. The D gene is left open where the match is weak. Expanded clones are given a class, and other clones once, few, many or no size at all.

TRBD2	NA	TRBV20-1	TRBJ2-3	TGCAGTGCTAGAGATTGGGAGGGTACAGATACGCAGTATTTT	CSARDWEGTDTQYF
NA	NA	TRBV21-1	TRBJ2-2	TGTGCCAGCAGCAAAAGTTCAGCAAACACCGGGGAGCTGTTTTTT	CASSKSSANTGELFF
NA	many	TRBV15	TRBJ1-1	TGTGCCACCAGCAGAGATCCCAGGGGCGATGAAGCTTTCTTT	CATSRDPRGDEAFF
NA	many	TRBV29-1	TRBJ2-2	TGCAGCGCCGGAGGAAACACCGGGGAGCTGTTTTTT	CSAGGNTGELFF
NA	NA	TRBV20-1	TRBJ2-3	TGCAGTGCTCGGGTCCTGAGCACAGATACGCAGTATTTT	CSARVLSTDTQYF
TRBD1	few	TRBV24-1	TRBJ2-2	TGTGCCACCAGTGCACCGGGACAGAGGAACACCGGGGAGCTGTTTTTT	CATSAPGQRNTGELFF
NA	few	TRBV2	TRBJ2-6	TGTGCCAGCAGCGGCAGTGCCTTCACTTTTTCTGGGGCCAACGTCCTGACTTTC	CASSGSAFTFSGANVLTF
TRBD1	NA	TRBV10-3	TRBJ2-3	TGTGCCATCAAAGGAGCGGCAGGGGGTAGCACAGATACGCAGTATTTT	CAIKGAAGGSTDTQYF
NA	few	TRBV6-1	TRBJ2-5	TGTGCCAGCAGTGAAATCGGCGCGAGGGGGGAGACCCAGTACTTC	CASSEIGARGETQYF
NA	NA	TRBV20-1	TRBJ1-1	TGCAGTGCTAGATGGGGCCGCGGGAATTTGAACACTGAAGCTTTCTTT	CSARWGRGNLNTEAFF
NA	few	TRBV5-1	TRBJ2-2	TGCGCCAGCAGCCCCGGCCAGGGGAACACCGGGGAGCTGTTTTTT	CASSPGQGNTGELFF
TRBD2	NA	TRBV7-8	TRBJ2-2	TGTGCCAGCAGCCCATTAGCGGGGGCGAACACCGGGGAGCTGTTTTTT	CASSPLAGANTGELFF
NA	NA	TRBV12-3/TRBV12-4	TRBJ2-3	TGTGCCAGCAGTTTGGGGCTCCACACAGATACGCAGTATTTT	CASSLGLHTDTQYF
TRBD1	few	TRBV20-1	TRBJ2-1	TGCAGTGCTAGGGACAGGGGATACAATGAGCAGTTCTTC	CSARDRGYNEQFF
TRBD1	many	TRBV4-3	TRBJ2-7	TGCGCCAGCAGCCCTTCCGGACAGGGCTACGAGCAGTACTTC	CASSPSGQGYEQYF
TRBD1	NA	TRBV7-9	TRBJ2-7	TGTGCCAGCAGCACGACAGGGGGCGCGTACGAGCAGTACTTC	CASSTTGGAYEQYF
TRBD2	NA	TRBV3-1	TRBJ2-1	TGTGCCAGCAGCCAAGGCGGGAGCGCCCACAATGAGCAGTTCTTC	CASSQGGSAHNEQFF
TRBD2	many	TRBV12-3/TRBV12-4	TRBJ2-1	TGTGCCAGCAGTTTAAGTAGAGCGGGGGGATCCTCCTACAATGAGCAGTTCTTC	CASSLSRAGGSSYNEQFF
NA	NA	TRBV5-1	TRBJ1-1	TGCGCCAGCAGGGGGGGAGGGCTGAACACTGAAGCTTTCTTT	CASRGGGLNTEAFF
NA	NA	TRBV5-1	TRBJ1-4	TGCGCCAGCAGCTTTAGTCGGGACCCTACTAATGAAAAACTGTTTTTT	CASSFSRDPTNEKLFF
NA	medium-sized	TRBV7-9	TRBJ1-2	TGTGCCAGCAGCTTAGCGGGGCAGGGGACCTCCTCCGACTATGGCTACACCTTC	CASSLAGQGTSSDYGYTF
NA	hyperexpanded	TRBV28	TRBJ1-2	TGTGCCAGCAGTGTACGTGGGGCTGACGGCTACACCTTC	CASSVRGADGYTF
NA	medium-sized	TRBV7-8	TRBJ1-1	TGTGCCAGCAGCTTAGGGTTCATGGGGAACACTGAAGCTTTCTTT	CASSLGFMGNTEAFF
TRBD1	NA	TRBV7-2	TRBJ2-1	TGTGCCAGCAGTTATACCGGGACAGCGTCCTACAATGAGCAGTTCTTC	CASSYTGTASYNEQFF
NA	few	TRBV9	TRBJ2-3	TGTGCCAGCAGCCTAGCGCCAAGCACAGATACGCAGTATTTT	CASSLAPSTDTQYF
NA	few	TRBV4-3	TRBJ2-2	TGCGCCAGCAGCCAATCCCCCTCGGCGAACACCGGGGAGCTGTTTTTT	CASSQSPSANTGELFF
TRBD1	many	TRBV7-9	TRBJ2-7	TGTGCCAGCACCATGGGGGACAGCGGTTACGAGCAGTACTTC	CASTMGDSGYEQYF
TRBD2	many	TRBV9	TRBJ2-1	TGTGCCAGCAGCGTAGCGGGGGGCTCCTACAATGAGCAGTTCTTC	CASSVAGGSYNEQFF
TRBD2	few	TRBV11-2	TRBJ2-2	TGTGCCAGCAGCCCCGGACTAGCGGCGAACACCGGGGAGCTGTTTTTT	CASSPGLAANTGELFF
NA	NA	TRBV5-1	TRBJ2-7	TGCGCCAGCAGCTTCGAAGGTTTTTCGGGCGAGCAGTACTTC	CASSFEGFSGEQYF
NA	NA	TRBV6-2/TRBV6-3	TRBJ2-7	TGTGCCAGCAGTTGGACGCGCGAGCAGTACTTC	CASSWTREQYF
NA	NA	TRBV2	TRBJ2-7	TGTGCCAGCAGTGCTGGGCAGAGCTACGAGCAGTACTTC	CASSAGQSYEQYF
NA	NA	TRBV28	TRBJ1-4	TGTGCCAGCAGGCCTGGACGAAACCAACTGTTTTTT	CASRPGRNQLFF
TRBD1	NA	TRBV20-1	TRBJ2-5	TGCAGGACAGGGAAGCAAGAGACCCAGTACTTC	CRTGKQETQYF
NA	NA	TRBV6-2/TRBV6-3	TRBJ2-7	TGTGCCAGCAGACCAGGGGGGAGCAGAGGCAAGCAGTACTTC	CASRPGGSRGKQYF
TRBD1	many	TRBV7-2	TRBJ2-1	TGTGCCAGCAGCCCCGGGACAGGGGCCTACAATGAGCAGTTCTTC	CASSPGTGAYNEQFF
NA	few	TRBV4-3	TRBJ2-2	TGCGCCAGCAGCCAGAGCTATTACACCGGGGAGCTGTTTTTT	CASSQSYYTGELFF
TRBD2	many	TRBV20-1	TRBJ2-2	TGCAGTGCTAGAGATCACCTAGCGGGAGGGTTGACCGGGGAGCTGTTTTTT	CSARDHLAGGLTGELFF
NA	few	TRBV3-1	TRBJ2-3	TGTGCCAGCAGCCAAGTGGGGAGCGGTATAAATACGCAGTATTTT	CASSQVGSGINTQYF
NA	few	TRBV28	TRBJ1-1	TGTGCCAGCAGTCCGATCAACACTGAAGCTTTCTTT	CASSPINTEAFF
NA	NA	TRBV10-3	TRBJ2-7	TGTGCCATCAGTGAGTCGCCCGGCTACGAGCAGTACTTC	CAISESPGYEQYF
NA	many	TRBV7-9	TRBJ2-1	TGTGCCAGCAGCCCCTGGGGAGAGAACTACAATGAGCAGTTCTTC	CASSPWGENYNEQFF
NA	many	TRBV20-1	TRBJ2-3	TGCAGTGCTAGAGGGCCCGGGGATACGCAGTATTTT	CSARGPGDTQYF
NA	few	TRBV20-1	TRBJ1-5	TGCAGTGCCCTAGGTCCATTTAGCAATCAGCCCCAGCATTTT	CSALGPFSNQPQHF